This note documents a single T cell receptor (beta chain) sequence. Its cognate antigen is unknown. PCR was performed a second time for roughly 6 to 12 cycles using a sample-barcoded 5' primer and a J-beta primer mix. TCRdb reprocessed the 5' RACE reads via MiXCR and lists one record per CDR3 protein. The sample has 600,000 to 850,000 distinct CDR3 sequences, about 40% seen once. The length of the CDR3 is 14 residues. Germline CDR1 reads DFQATT; CDR2 reads SNEGSKA (reference sequence). V lost 6 bases to trimming and J lost 11 bases, with 20 bases between them. Isolation per sample recovered at least 7 million PBMCs. The data are from a study of blood T cells in healthy people across ages. Study-wide points: Across the age range, TCR beta diversity per million T cells fell in a roughly linear way. What prevented conclusive comparison of naive and antigen-experienced cells was that PBMCs were unsorted.

This clonotype originated in a woman aged 55-70 years in good health. What was sequenced was blood. The rearrangement uses TRBV20-1 and TRBJ1-6, with D perhaps TRBD1 (6 bases). The CDR3 loop reads CSAVYPGEGTPLHF. CDR3 in DNA: TGCAGTGCGGTATATCCAGGGGAAGGGACACCCCTCCACTTT.